This TCR beta chain was obtained from a study of CD8+ T cells in alopecia areata. Overall study results and limits: Normal scalp showed lower clonality than lesional scalp, especially alopecia totalis/universalis. Scalp samples also yield sequences from resident alphabeta T cells of normal skin. Sharing of TCR sequences between patients (possibly for HLA-related reasons) was less clear than in mice.

The ends lost 5 bases at V and 2 bases at J; junction bases unmatched: 4. In germline, CDR1 is NNHNN, CDR2 SYGAGS (reference sequence). CDR3 length: 16 amino acids. As concerns this clone: Its specificity is unknown. These gene names are mouse names. The sequence runs out 4 residues before the end of the CDR3; the remainder is reconstructed from the germline J gene.

RNA extraction and reverse transcription yielded cDNA as sequencing template. The table came from immunoSEQ multiplex PCR; TCRdb's copy has only in-frame clones and leaves some out. Altogether some 120,000 clones were found in the sample, and no singletons occur. The sequence was collected from a C3H/HeJ mouse with alopecia areata. The strain is characterized by the MHC haplotype H2-k. The chain combines TRBV13-2 with TRBJ2-2, with 12 bases aligning to TRBD2. The specimen sequenced was lesional skin. The sequenced CDR3 bases are TGTGCCAGCGGCCCCGGACTGGGGGGGAACACCGGG. Amino acids: CASGPGLGGNTG. The full CDR3 is CASGPGLGGNTGQLYF.